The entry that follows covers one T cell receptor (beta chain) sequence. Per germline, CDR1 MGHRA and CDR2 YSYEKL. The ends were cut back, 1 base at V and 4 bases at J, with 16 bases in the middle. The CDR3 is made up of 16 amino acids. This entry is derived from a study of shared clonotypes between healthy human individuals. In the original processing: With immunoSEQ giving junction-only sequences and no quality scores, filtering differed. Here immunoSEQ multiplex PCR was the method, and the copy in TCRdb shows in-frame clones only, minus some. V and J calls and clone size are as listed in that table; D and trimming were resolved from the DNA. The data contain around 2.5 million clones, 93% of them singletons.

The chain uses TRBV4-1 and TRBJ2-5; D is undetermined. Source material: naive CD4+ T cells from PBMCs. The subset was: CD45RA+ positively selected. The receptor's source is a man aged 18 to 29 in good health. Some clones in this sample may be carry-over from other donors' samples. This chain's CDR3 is CASSQGEGRMAETQYF. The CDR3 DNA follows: TGCGCCAGCAGCCAAGGTGAAGGCAGGATGGCAGAGACCCAGTACTTC.